This TCR beta chain was observed in a study of T-cell memory formation after mild COVID-19. Overall study findings and caveats: Largely, contracting CD4+ clones fell within CM and EM, and contracting CD8+ clones within EMRA. Contracting clones from day 15 to 85 had balanced CD4/CD8; later expanders favoured CD4+.

TCRdb re-called the 5' RACE reads through MiXCR, storing one row per CDR3 protein. The sample has over 45,000 distinct CDR3 sequences; roughly 26% are singletons. About this clonotype: Its antigen is undetermined.

The TCR originated in a man between 18 and 29 years old who had mild COVID-19 (a few samples of this study predate the infection). Cell type and time point are not known. Source material: PBMCs or a T cell subset sorted from them (not recorded which).

For the CDR3, the DNA is TGTGCCAGCAGCTTCGATGACAGGTACAATGAGCAGTTCTTC. Its translation: CASSFDDRYNEQFF. The V gene is TRBV7-8, the J gene TRBJ2-1; tentative D call: TRBD1 (6 bases). The ends were cut back, 3 bases at V and 4 bases at J, with 10 bases in the middle. CDR3 length: 14 amino acids. Germline CDR1 reads SGHVS; CDR2 reads FQNEAQ.